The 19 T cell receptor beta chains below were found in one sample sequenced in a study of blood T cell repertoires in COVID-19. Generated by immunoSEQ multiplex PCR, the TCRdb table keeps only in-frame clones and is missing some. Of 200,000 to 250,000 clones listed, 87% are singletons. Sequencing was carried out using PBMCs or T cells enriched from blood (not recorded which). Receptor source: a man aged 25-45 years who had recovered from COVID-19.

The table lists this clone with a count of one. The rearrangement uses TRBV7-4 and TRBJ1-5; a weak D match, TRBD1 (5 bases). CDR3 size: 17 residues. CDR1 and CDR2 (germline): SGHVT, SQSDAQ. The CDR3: CPTPDAYGGGSNQPQHF. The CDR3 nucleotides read TGTCCCACCCCCGACGCATACGGGGGGGGGAGCAATCAGCCCCAGCATTTT. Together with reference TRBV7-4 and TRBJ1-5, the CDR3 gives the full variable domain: GAGVSQSPRYKVAKRGRDVALRCDSISGHVTLYWYRQTLGQGSEVLTYSQSDAQRDKSGRPSGRFSAERPERSVSTLKIQRTEQGDSAVYLCPTPDAYGGGSNQPQHFGDGTRLSIL.

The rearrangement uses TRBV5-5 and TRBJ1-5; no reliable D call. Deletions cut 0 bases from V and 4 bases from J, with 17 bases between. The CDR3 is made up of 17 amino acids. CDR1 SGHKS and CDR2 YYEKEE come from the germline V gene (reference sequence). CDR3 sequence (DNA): TGTGCCAGCAGCTTGGAGCCTACAAGTCGGGTGAATCAGCCCCAGCATTTT. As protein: CASSLEPTSRVNQPQHF.

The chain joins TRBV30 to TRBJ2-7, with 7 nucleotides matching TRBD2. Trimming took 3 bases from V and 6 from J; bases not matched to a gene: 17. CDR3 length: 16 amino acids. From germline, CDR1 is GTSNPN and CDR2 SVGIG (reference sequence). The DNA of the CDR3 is TGTGCCTGGAGATTGGCCCCCGGGACTAAGAGCGGCGAGCAGTACTTC. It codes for CAWRLAPGTKSGEQYF.

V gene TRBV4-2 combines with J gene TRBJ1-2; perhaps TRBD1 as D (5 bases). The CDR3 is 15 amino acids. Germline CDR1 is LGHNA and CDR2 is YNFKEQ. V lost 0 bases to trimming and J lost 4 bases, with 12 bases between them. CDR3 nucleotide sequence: TGTGCCAGCAGCCAAGATTTGCAGGGTACCTATGGCTACACCTTC. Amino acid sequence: CASSQDLQGTYGYTF.

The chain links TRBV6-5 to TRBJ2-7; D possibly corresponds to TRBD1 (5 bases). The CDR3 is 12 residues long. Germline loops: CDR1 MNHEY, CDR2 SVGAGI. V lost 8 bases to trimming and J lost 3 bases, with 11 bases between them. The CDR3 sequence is CASRSGHYEQYF. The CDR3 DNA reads TGTGCCAGCCGATCAGGGCACTACGAGCAGTACTTC.

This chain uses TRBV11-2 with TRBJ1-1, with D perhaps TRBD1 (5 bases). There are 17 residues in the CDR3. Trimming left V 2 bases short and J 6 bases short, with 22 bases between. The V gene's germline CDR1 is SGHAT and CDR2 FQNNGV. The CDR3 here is CASSLRLWAGRDAEAFF. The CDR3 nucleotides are TGTGCCAGCAGCTTACGGTTGTGGGCAGGGAGGGACGCTGAAGCTTTCTTT. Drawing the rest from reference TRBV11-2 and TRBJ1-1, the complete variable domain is EAGVAQSPRYKIIEKRQSVAFWCNPISGHATLYWYQQILGQGPKLLIQFQNNGVVDDSQLPKDRFSAERLKGVDSTLKIQPAKLEDSAVYLCASSLRLWAGRDAEAFFGQGTRLTVV.

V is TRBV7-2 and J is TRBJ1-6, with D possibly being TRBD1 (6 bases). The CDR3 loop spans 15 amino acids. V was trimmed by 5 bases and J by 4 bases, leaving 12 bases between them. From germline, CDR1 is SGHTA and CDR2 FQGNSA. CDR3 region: CASSADRWYNSPLHF. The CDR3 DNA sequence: TGTGCCAGCAGCGCCGACAGGTGGTATAATTCACCCCTCCACTTT.

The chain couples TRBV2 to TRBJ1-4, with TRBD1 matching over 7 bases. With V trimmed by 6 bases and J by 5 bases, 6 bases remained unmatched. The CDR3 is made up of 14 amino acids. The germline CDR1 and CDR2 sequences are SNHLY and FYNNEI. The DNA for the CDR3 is TGTGCCAGCAGGGGGGACAGACAGAATGAAAAACTGTTTTTT. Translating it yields CASRGDRQNEKLFF. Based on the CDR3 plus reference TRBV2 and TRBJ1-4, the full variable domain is EPEVTQTPSHQVTQMGQEVILRCVPISNHLYFYWYRQILGQKVEFLVSFYNNEISEKSEIFDDQFSVERPDGSNFTLKIRSTKLEDSAMYFCASRGDRQNEKLFFGSGTQLSVL.

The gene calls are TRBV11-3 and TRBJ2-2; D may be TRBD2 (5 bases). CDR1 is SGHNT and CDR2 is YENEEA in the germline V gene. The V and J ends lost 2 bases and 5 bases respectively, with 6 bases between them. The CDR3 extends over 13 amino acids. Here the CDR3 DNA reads TGTGCCAGCAGCTTACGGGATACCGGGGAGCTGTTTTTT. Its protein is CASSLRDTGELFF.

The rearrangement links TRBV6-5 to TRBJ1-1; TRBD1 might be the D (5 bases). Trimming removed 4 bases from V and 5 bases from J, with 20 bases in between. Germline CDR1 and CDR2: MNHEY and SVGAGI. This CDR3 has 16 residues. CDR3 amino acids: CASSFGKARRGTEAFF. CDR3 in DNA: TGTGCCAGCAGTTTTGGGAAAGCACGGCGGGGGACTGAAGCTTTCTTT.

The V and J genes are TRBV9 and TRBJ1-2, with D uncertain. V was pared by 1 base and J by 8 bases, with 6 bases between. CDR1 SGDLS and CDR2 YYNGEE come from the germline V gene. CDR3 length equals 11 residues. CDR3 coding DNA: TGTGCCAGCAGCGTATCATCCGGCTACACCTTC. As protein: CASSVSSGYTF. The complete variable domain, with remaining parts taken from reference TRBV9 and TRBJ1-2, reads DSGVTQTPKHLITATGQRVTLRCSPRSGDLSVYWYQQSLDQGLQFLIQYYNGEERAKGNILERFSAQQFPDLHSELNLSSLELGDSALYFCASSVSSGYTFGSGTRLTVV.

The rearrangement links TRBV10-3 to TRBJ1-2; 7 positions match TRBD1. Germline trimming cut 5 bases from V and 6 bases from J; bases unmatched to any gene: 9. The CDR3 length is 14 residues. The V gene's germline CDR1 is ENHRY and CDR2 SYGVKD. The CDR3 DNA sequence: TGTGCCATCAGTCTGACAGGGTCGGATGATGGCTACACCTTC. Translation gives CAISLTGSDDGYTF.

The CDR3 sequence: CASSPTDLSNQPQHF. The CDR3 bases are TGTGCCAGCAGCCCCACAGACCTTAGCAATCAGCCCCAGCATTTT. The chain joins TRBV5-4 to TRBJ1-5; D not resolved. Germline V gene data show CDR1 as SGHNT and CDR2 as YYREEE (reference sequence). V was cut by 4 bases and J by 0 bases, with 11 bases left in between. The CDR3 loop spans 15 amino acids.

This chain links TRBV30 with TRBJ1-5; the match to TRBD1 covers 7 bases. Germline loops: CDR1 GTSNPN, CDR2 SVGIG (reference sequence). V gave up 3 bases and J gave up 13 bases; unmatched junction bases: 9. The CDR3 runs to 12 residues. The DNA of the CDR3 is TGTGCCTGGAGCGATCAGACAGGGTCTCAGCATTTT. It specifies CAWSDQTGSQHF.

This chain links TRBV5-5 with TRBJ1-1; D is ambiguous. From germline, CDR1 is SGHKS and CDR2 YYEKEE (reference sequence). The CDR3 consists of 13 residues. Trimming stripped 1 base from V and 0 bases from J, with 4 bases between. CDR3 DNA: TGTGCCAGCAGCTTGATCATGAACACTGAAGCTTTCTTT. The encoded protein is CASSLIMNTEAFF.

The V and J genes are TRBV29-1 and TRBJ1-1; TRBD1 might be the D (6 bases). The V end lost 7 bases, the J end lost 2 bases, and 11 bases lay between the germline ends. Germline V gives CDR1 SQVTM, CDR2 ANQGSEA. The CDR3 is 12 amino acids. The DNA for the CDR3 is TGCAGCGGAAAACAGGGCAACACTGAAGCTTTCTTT. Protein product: CSGKQGNTEAFF.

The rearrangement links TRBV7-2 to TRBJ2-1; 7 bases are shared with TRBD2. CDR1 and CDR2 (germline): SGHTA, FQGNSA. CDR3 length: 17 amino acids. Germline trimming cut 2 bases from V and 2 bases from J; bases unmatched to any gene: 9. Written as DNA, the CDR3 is TGTGCCAGCAGCTTATTCGGCGGGAGCATCACCTACAATGAGCAGTTCTTC. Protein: CASSLFGGSITYNEQFF.

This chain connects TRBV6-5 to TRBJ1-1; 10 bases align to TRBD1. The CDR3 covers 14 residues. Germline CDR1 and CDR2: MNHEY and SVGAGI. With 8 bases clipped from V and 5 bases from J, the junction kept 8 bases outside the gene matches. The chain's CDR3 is CASLRQGARTEAFF. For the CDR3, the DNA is TGTGCCAGCCTGAGACAGGGGGCGCGGACTGAAGCTTTCTTT.

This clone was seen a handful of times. DNA for the CDR3: TGTGCCAGCAGCTTAGCGCTGGGACTGTCTGCTCCCAACTATGGCTACACCTTC. Encoded protein: CASSLALGLSAPNYGYTF. J is TRBJ1-2 and V is TRBV7-9; possibly TRBD1 for D (5 bases). V lost 0 bases and J lost 2, with 19 bases in between. CDR1 is SEHNR and CDR2 is FQNEAQ in the germline V gene (reference sequence). The CDR3 spans 18 residues.